A single sample gave rise to the 8 T cell receptor beta chains below, sequenced in a study of T-cell memory formation after mild COVID-19. A single record per CDR3 protein comes from TCRdb applying MiXCR to the 5' RACE reads. The table lists hundreds of thousands of distinct CDR3 sequences, around a sixth of them singletons, with around 24% in the top ten. The sequenced material came from PBMCs or a T cell subset sorted from them (not recorded which). These receptors all come from a man between 18 and 35 years old who had mild COVID-19 (a few samples of this study predate the infection). Cell type and time point are not known.

The J gene is TRBJ2-7, the V gene TRBV11-2; TRBD1 matches 9 bases. The V and J ends lost 4 bases and 0 bases, in that order; junction bases with no gene match: 7. The CDR3 has 16 amino acids. CDR1 and CDR2 (germline): SGHAT, FQNNGV. DNA for the CDR3: TGTGCCAGCAGCTATGGGACAGGGCCCAGCTCCTACGAGCAGTACGTC. This codes for CASSYGTGPSSYEQYV.

This clonotype turned up a few times. V is TRBV5-1 and J is TRBJ2-2; a possible D gene is TRBD1 (5 bases). Germline V gene data show CDR1 as SGHRS and CDR2 as YFSETQ. This CDR3 is 14 amino acids long. Trimming removed 4 bases from V and 4 bases from J, with 11 bases in between. In DNA form, the CDR3 reads TGCGCCAGCAGCCACCAAGGGGCCACCGGGGAGCTGTTTTTT. This encodes CASSHQGATGELFF.

This clonotype has a count of ten or more. The chain links TRBV5-1 to TRBJ2-3; 9 positions match TRBD1. Germline CDR1 SGHRS, CDR2 YFSETQ. This CDR3 is built from 16 residues. V was clipped by 4 bases and J by 4 bases; unmatched bases: 10. DNA of the CDR3: TGCGCCAGCAGCGATGTAACAGGGGGCATCGCAGATACGCAGTATTTT. As protein: CASSDVTGGIADTQYF.

This clonotype was seen ten or more times. The chain combines TRBV7-6 with TRBJ2-1; D unresolved. Germline assignment: CDR1 SGHVS and CDR2 FNYEAQ. The CDR3 covers 12 residues. V lost 1 base and J 6 bases, leaving 4 bases between the germline ends. The CDR3 DNA sequence: TGTGCCAGCAGCTTAGTGCGCAATGAGCAGTTCTTC. It is translated as CASSLVRNEQFF.

This chain connects TRBV28 to TRBJ1-6; D ambiguous. This CDR3 has 14 amino acids. CDR1 and CDR2 from the germline V gene are MDHEN and SYDVKM. With 6 bases removed from V and 8 bases from J, the gap between germline ends came to 14 bases. The CDR3 nucleotides are TGTGCCAGCAGCCCCGAGACTCTGGATTCACCCCTCCACTTT. As protein: CASSPETLDSPLHF.

The chain is built from TRBV4-1 and TRBJ1-1, with TRBD1 identical over 9 bases. This CDR3 contains 17 residues. The V and J ends lost 4 bases and 1 base, in that order; junction bases with no gene match: 10. CDR1 is MGHRA, CDR2 YSYEKL, per germline. CDR3 sequence: CASSRIGGGQGNTEAFF. The CDR3 DNA reads as TGCGCCAGCAGCCGGATCGGGGGGGGACAGGGGAACACTGAAGCTTTCTTT.

This clonotype was counted at least ten times. The rearrangement joins TRBV7-6 to TRBJ1-4; D is perhaps TRBD1 (5 bases). CDR1 is SGHVS, CDR2 FNYEAQ, per germline. The V and J ends lost 5 bases and 8 bases respectively, with 9 bases between them. This CDR3 comprises 12 residues. CDR3 DNA: TGTGCCAGCAGCAGGGGAGGAGAAAAACTGTTTTTT. This encodes CASSRGGEKLFF.

This clonotype has ten or more counts. The genes are TRBV5-1 and TRBJ2-6, with D possibly called TRBD1 or TRBD2 (5 bases each). CDR3 length: 15 residues. Germline V CDR1 and CDR2: SGHRS, YFSETQ. Trimming took 1 base from V and 2 from J, leaving 7 bases between them. DNA of the CDR3: TGCGCCAGCAGCTTGCAGGGACCTGGGGCCAACGTCCTGACTTTC. Translating it yields CASSLQGPGANVLTF.